This T cell receptor beta chain derives from a study of cytomegalovirus exposure and HLA in healthy donors. Findings of the study overall: Most TCR beta V segments were productive about 90% or about 30% of the time in an earlier analysis. Specific recognition of CMV antigens was confirmed in vitro for a few chains (all CMV-associated). The study labeled more than 150 TCR beta chains cytomegalovirus-associated.

As concerns this clone: The antigen remains undetermined.

In the PCR, 60 Vbeta and 13 Jbeta primers were used. Repertoires were generated with immunoSEQ multiplex PCR, while TCRdb's copy carries only in-frame clones and drops some. The sample includes approximately 130,000 clones, 75% to 90% seen only once; the top ten take approximately 6.7%. The sequenced sample was PBMCs. This clonotype was sampled from a woman aged 25 to 39 in good health and CMV-seropositive.

CDR3 sequence: CASSESLLPSGGNQPQHF. CDR3 DNA sequence: TGTGCCAGCAGTGAATCCCTCCTCCCTTCCGGGGGCAATCAGCCCCAGCATTTT. This chain joins TRBV6-1 and TRBJ1-5; D is undetermined. The CDR3 consists of 18 residues. CDR1 MNHNS and CDR2 SASEGT come from the germline V gene. Trimming pared 2 bases from V and 2 bases from J, leaving 19 bases between.